This TCR beta chain stems from a study of OX40 agonist ivuxolimab in advanced cancers. Study-wide findings and caveats: Both blood CD4+ and CD8+ T cells showed clonal growth by week 6 at 0.1 to 3.0 mg/kg.

Method: immunoSEQ multiplex PCR; TCRdb's copy keeps in-frame clones and lacks some. The sample lists about 44,000 clones, roughly 90% occurring once. Per the germline V gene, CDR1 is MNHEY and CDR2 is SVGAGI. The V end lost 4 bases, the J end lost 5 bases, and 14 bases lay between the germline ends. The CDR3 length is 14 residues. Enrollment shut out patients with autoimmune disease history or systemic immunosuppression. The sample holds one count of this clone. Its specificity is unknown. Sequences were derived from CD4+ or CD8+ T cells sorted from blood, sampled in a trial of the OX40 agonist ivuxolimab. The J gene is TRBJ1-2, the V gene TRBV6-5; a weak D match, TRBD1 (6 bases). The sequence derives from an adult with an advanced solid tumor such as melanoma, head and neck, liver or kidney cancer. CDR3 protein: CASSSGQGLYGYTF. The CDR3 bases are TGTGCCAGCAGTTCGGGGCAGGGGTTGTATGGCTACACCTTC.